This T cell receptor (beta chain) was obtained from a study of cytomegalovirus exposure and HLA in healthy donors. Primers for the PCR totalled 60 Vbeta and 13 Jbeta. TCRdb's copy holds only in-frame clones and misses some; the assay was immunoSEQ multiplex PCR. The table lists roughly 160,000 clones, approximately 73% of them singletons. For this clone: Its matching antigen is unknown.

Study conclusions and caveats: The availability of immune exposure information extended only to CMV serostatus. The study put 150 or so TCR beta chains on its list as cytomegalovirus-associated.

Germline-derived CDR1 and CDR2 are LGHNA and YSLEER. This CDR3 is built from 14 residues. V lost 4 bases to trimming and J lost 8 bases; unmatched junction nucleotides: 5. The origin of this receptor is a woman aged 18-35 years in good health and CMV-seropositive. The specimen sequenced was PBMCs. This chain joins TRBV4-3 and TRBJ2-1; 10 nucleotides agree with TRBD2. As DNA, the CDR3 is TGCGCCAGCAGCCCTAGCGGGGGTACACATGAGCAGTTCTTC. Amino acid sequence: CASSPSGGTHEQFF.